The 3 T cell receptor beta chains in this list originate from one sample, sequenced in a study of CD8 T cells in Susac syndrome. Random hexamers primed reverse transcription of about 0.45 to 1 ug RNA. One entry per CDR3 protein results from TCRdb running MiXCR on the immunoSEQ multiplex PCR reads. The sample consists of hundreds of thousands of distinct CDR3 sequences, nearly 97% of them appearing once. Sequences were obtained from CD4+ T cells from PBMCs. The receptors originated from a human donor with multiple sclerosis.

The chain recombines TRBV20-1 with TRBJ2-3, with 10 bases lining up with TRBD2. The CDR3 length is 13 residues. Per germline, CDR1 DFQATT and CDR2 SNEGSKA (reference sequence). V was clipped by 5 bases and J by 6 bases; unmatched bases: 5. In DNA form, the CDR3 reads TGCAGTGCTCTCCAGCGGGGGGGGGATACGCAGTATTTT. Amino acid sequence: CSALQRGGDTQYF.

This clonotype was seen only a few times. This sequence joins TRBV29-1 and TRBJ2-3; D gene ambiguous. Germline V CDR1 and CDR2: SQVTM, ANQGSEA. Trimming took off 3 bases at V and 0 bases at J, with 7 bases between the two ends. The CDR3 extends over 13 amino acids. CDR3 coding DNA: TGCAGCGTTGATCCCGATAGCACAGATACGCAGTATTTT. Protein sequence: CSVDPDSTDTQYF.

For the CDR3, the DNA is TGTGCCAGCAGCTTGTCAAATACGCAGTATTTT. Protein: CASSLSNTQYF. The chain couples TRBV5-6 to TRBJ2-3; D ambiguous. The CDR3 has 11 amino acids. The germline V gene has CDR1 SGHDT and CDR2 YYEEEE. The V gene lost 1 base and the J gene lost 7 bases, with 4 bases spanning the gap.